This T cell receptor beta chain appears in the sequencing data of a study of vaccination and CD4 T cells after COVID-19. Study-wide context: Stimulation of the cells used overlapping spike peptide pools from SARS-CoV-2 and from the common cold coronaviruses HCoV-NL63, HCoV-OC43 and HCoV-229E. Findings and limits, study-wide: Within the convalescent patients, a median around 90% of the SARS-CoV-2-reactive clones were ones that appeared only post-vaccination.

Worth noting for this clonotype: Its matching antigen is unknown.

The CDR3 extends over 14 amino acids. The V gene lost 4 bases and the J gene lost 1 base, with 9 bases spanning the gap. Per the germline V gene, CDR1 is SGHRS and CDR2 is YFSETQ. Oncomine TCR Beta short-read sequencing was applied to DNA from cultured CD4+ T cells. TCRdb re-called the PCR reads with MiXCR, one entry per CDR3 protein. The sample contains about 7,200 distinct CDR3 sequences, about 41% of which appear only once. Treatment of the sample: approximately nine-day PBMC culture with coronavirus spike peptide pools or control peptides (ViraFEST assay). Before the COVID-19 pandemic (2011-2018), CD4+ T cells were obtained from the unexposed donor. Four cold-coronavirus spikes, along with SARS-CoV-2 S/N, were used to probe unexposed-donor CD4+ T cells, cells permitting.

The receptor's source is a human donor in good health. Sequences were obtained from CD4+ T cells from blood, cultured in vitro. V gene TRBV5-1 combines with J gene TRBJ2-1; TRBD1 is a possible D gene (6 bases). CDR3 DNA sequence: TGCGCCAGCAGCATAGGACAGTCCTACAATGAGCAGTTCTTC. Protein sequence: CASSIGQSYNEQFF.